The clone carrying this T cell receptor beta chain was observed a handful of times. Its specificity is not known. Tumor samples were obtained before definitive surgery or chemotherapy. These data originate in a study of high-grade serous ovarian cancer treatment subgroups. Whole-study results and caveats: Tumors within one patient showed repertoire similarity of roughly 0.11 to 0.79.

Repertoires were generated with immunoSEQ multiplex PCR, while TCRdb's copy carries only in-frame clones and drops some. The sample records just over 35,000 clones, 70% to 80% being singletons. This sequence originates from a human donor with high-grade serous ovarian cancer. The sample consisted of tumor tissue.

CDR3 sequence (DNA): TGTGCCAGCAGTTTAATAGGACTGGGTGAAGCTTTCTTT. This codes for CASSLIGLGEAFF. The rearrangement uses TRBV28 and TRBJ1-1, with unresolved D. The CDR3 spans 13 residues. From germline, CDR1 is MDHEN and CDR2 SYDVKM. Trimming pared 2 bases from V and 7 bases from J, leaving 11 bases between.